These T cell receptor beta chains were read from a single sample in a study of blood T cell repertoires in COVID-19. Sequenced by immunoSEQ multiplex PCR; TCRdb stores in-frame clones only, minus some. The table records 200,000 to 250,000 clones, over 80% of them present only once. Sequencing was done on a sample of peripheral blood. The receptors here all came from a woman aged 25 to 45 with COVID-19, enrolled during active disease. Each CDR3 is given with its conserved first and last residue. D genes are given only for firm matches. Size tells how often a clone was seen (once, few, many) or the class of an expanded clone, and some rows leave it out.

CDR3 protein	CDR3 DNA	V gene	J gene	D gene	clone size
CAWSVLDRGRGETQYF	TGTGCCTGGAGTGTGTTGGACAGGGGGCGCGGAGAGACCCAGTACTTC	TRBV30	TRBJ2-5	TRBD1	.
CASVMGQQISYEQYF	TGTGCCAGCGTAATGGGGCAGCAGATCTCCTACGAGCAGTACTTC	TRBV7-2	TRBJ2-7	.	.
CASSQGALNTEAFF	TGCGCCAGCAGCCAAGGAGCCCTGAACACTGAAGCTTTCTTT	TRBV4-1	TRBJ1-1	.	.
CASSLGVEGSGNTIYF	TGTGCCAGCAGCTTAGGGGTAGAGGGCAGCGGAAACACCATATATTTT	TRBV7-6	TRBJ1-3	.	once
CASNRDRATEAFF	TGTGCCAGCAACCGGGACAGGGCCACTGAAGCTTTCTTT	TRBV2	TRBJ1-1	TRBD1	.
CASSEARTGGTYEQYF	TGTGCCAGCAGTGAAGCTAGGACAGGGGGCACCTACGAGCAGTACTTC	TRBV6-1	TRBJ2-7	TRBD1	.
CASSPGGRADNQPQHF	TGTGCCAGCAGCCCCGGGGGGAGAGCCGACAATCAGCCCCAGCATTTT	TRBV6-2/TRBV6-3	TRBJ1-5	.	few
CASSLGYQGHEQYF	TGTGCCAGCAGCTTGGGGTATCAGGGCCACGAGCAGTACTTC	TRBV5-4	TRBJ2-7	.	.
CSASEGASTEAFF	TGCAGTGCTAGTGAAGGGGCAAGCACTGAAGCTTTCTTT	TRBV20-1	TRBJ1-1	.	few
CASSSQFTDTQYF	TGTGCCAGCAGCTCCCAGTTCACAGATACGCAGTATTTT	TRBV13	TRBJ2-3	.	.
CASSRTGADNQPQHF	TGTGCCAGCAGCCGAACAGGGGCCGACAATCAGCCCCAGCATTTT	TRBV6-5	TRBJ1-5	TRBD1	.
CASSVAGTAHGYTF	TGTGCCAGCAGCGTAGCCGGGACAGCCCATGGCTACACCTTC	TRBV9	TRBJ1-2	TRBD1	.
CASSRDRVKNEQFF	TGTGCCAGCAGTCGGGACAGGGTAAAGAATGAGCAGTTCTTC	TRBV2	TRBJ2-1	TRBD1	.
CASRLARLQETQYF	TGTGCCAGCAGACTAGCGCGCCTTCAAGAGACCCAGTACTTC	TRBV3-1/TRBV3-2	TRBJ2-5	TRBD2	.
CSVDGLAGEASTDTQYF	TGCAGCGTTGATGGGCTAGCGGGAGAAGCTAGCACAGATACGCAGTATTTT	TRBV29-1	TRBJ2-3	TRBD2	.
CAWWSGSSYNSPLHF	TGTGCCTGGTGGAGTGGCAGCTCCTATAATTCACCCCTCCACTTT	TRBV30	TRBJ1-6	.	.
CATGTTYEQYF	TGTGCCACCGGGACTACCTACGAGCAGTACTTC	TRBV30	TRBJ2-7	TRBD2	.
CASSEAPMQTGQGEQYF	TGTGCCAGCAGTGAAGCTCCAATGCAGACAGGGCAAGGCGAGCAGTACTTC	TRBV2	TRBJ2-7	TRBD1	few
CASSGGGYEQYF	TGTGCCAGCAGCGGGGGGGGCTACGAGCAGTACTTC	TRBV6-5	TRBJ2-7	TRBD2	.
CASSGLAGGGTQYF	TGTGCCTCATCAGGCCTAGCGGGAGGGGGGACCCAGTACTTC	TRBV5-4	TRBJ2-5	TRBD2	.
CASSLSWTGRTEAFF	TGTGCCAGCAGTCTGTCATGGACAGGGCGGACTGAAGCTTTCTTT	TRBV27	TRBJ1-1	TRBD1	.
CASSLRAYNEQFF	TGTGCCAGCAGCTTGAGGGCCTACAATGAGCAGTTCTTC	TRBV11-3	TRBJ2-1	.	.
CASSLTTRTDTQYF	TGTGCCAGCAGCTTGACTACACGCACAGATACGCAGTATTTT	TRBV5-4	TRBJ2-3	.	.
CATRTGAYGYTF	TGTGCCACCCGGACAGGGGCCTATGGCTACACCTTC	TRBV19	TRBJ1-2	TRBD1	.
CASSPPGTANYGYTF	TGTGCCAGCTCACCTCCTGGGACAGCTAACTATGGCTACACCTTC	TRBV18	TRBJ1-2	TRBD1	.
CASSLAAGRGMDSPLHF	TGTGCCAGCAGCTTGGCCGCGGGGCGGGGTATGGATTCACCCCTCCACTTT	TRBV5-4	TRBJ1-6	.	once
CAWSVGGQNTGELFF	TGTGCCTGGAGTGTAGGAGGGCAGAACACCGGGGAGCTGTTTTTT	TRBV30	TRBJ2-2	.	.
CASSSYYGYTF	TGTGCCAGCAGCTCTTACTATGGCTACACCTTC	TRBV7-9	TRBJ1-2	.	.
CASSIDQRGGNLEAFF	TGTGCCAGTAGTATAGATCAAAGAGGAGGGAATCTTGAAGCTTTCTTT	TRBV19	TRBJ1-1	.	.
CASSEFEGWDSPLHF	TGTGCCAGCAGTGAATTCGAGGGCTGGGATTCACCCCTCCACTTT	TRBV25-1	TRBJ1-6	.	.
CASSPPSGQTREQYF	TGTGCCAGCAGCCCACCGTCCGGACAGACCCGCGAGCAGTACTTC	TRBV7-8	TRBJ2-7	.	.
CASSLARGEQYF	TGTGCCAGCAGCTTAGCCCGAGGCGAGCAGTACTTC	TRBV7-8	TRBJ2-7	.	few
CATSPASGTSQYNEQFF	TGTGCCACCAGTCCTGCTTCCGGGACTTCCCAATACAATGAGCAGTTCTTC	TRBV24-1	TRBJ2-1	.	.
CASSKRDRGAFF	TGTGCCAGCAGCAAGAGGGACAGGGGAGCTTTCTTT	TRBV9	TRBJ1-1	TRBD1	.
CAISGGGTNNYGYTF	TGTGCCATCAGTGGTGGGGGGACTAATAACTATGGCTACACCTTC	TRBV10-3	TRBJ1-2	.	many
CASSRPGQGHTEAFF	TGTGCCAGCAGCCGTCCGGGACAGGGACACACTGAAGCTTTCTTT	TRBV27	TRBJ1-1	TRBD1	few
CASSTISGNEQFF	TGCGCCAGCAGCACTATAAGTGGCAATGAGCAGTTCTTC	TRBV5-1	TRBJ2-1	.	.
CSVVARLAGVGEQFF	TGCAGCGTTGTGGCCAGACTAGCGGGAGTTGGTGAGCAGTTCTTC	TRBV29-1	TRBJ2-1	TRBD2	.
CATFNRGRGVTGELFF	TGTGCCACCTTCAACAGGGGGCGAGGGGTAACCGGGGAGCTGTTTTTT	TRBV5-4	TRBJ2-2	TRBD1	.
CASSLTGDTEAFF	TGCGCCAGCAGCTTGACAGGAGACACTGAAGCTTTCTTT	TRBV5-1	TRBJ1-1	.	.
CASSFHLEGLAGPTYEQYF	TGTGCCAGCAGCTTCCACCTAGAGGGACTAGCGGGCCCAACCTACGAGCAGTACTTC	TRBV5-6	TRBJ2-7	TRBD2	.
CASRRTSASSYEQYF	TGTGCCAGCAGGCGGACTAGCGCAAGCTCCTACGAGCAGTACTTC	TRBV2	TRBJ2-7	TRBD2	few
CASSYSTAGLPDTQYF	TGTGCCAGCAGTTACTCAACCGCGGGACTCCCAGATACGCAGTATTTT	TRBV6-6	TRBJ2-3	.	.
CASSPLYQTSTDTQYF	TGCGCCAGCAGCCCCTTATACCAGACTAGCACAGATACGCAGTATTTT	TRBV4-1	TRBJ2-3	.	few
CASSLGGSTEAFF	TGTGCCAGCAGTCTGGGGGGGAGCACTGAAGCTTTCTTT	TRBV27	TRBJ1-1	.	.
CAWSATIWNEQFF	TGTGCCTGGAGTGCTACCATTTGGAATGAGCAGTTCTTC	TRBV30	TRBJ2-1	.	.
CASSLDRMNTEAFF	TGTGCCAGCAGCTTGGACAGGATGAACACTGAAGCTTTCTTT	TRBV5-4	TRBJ1-1	.	few